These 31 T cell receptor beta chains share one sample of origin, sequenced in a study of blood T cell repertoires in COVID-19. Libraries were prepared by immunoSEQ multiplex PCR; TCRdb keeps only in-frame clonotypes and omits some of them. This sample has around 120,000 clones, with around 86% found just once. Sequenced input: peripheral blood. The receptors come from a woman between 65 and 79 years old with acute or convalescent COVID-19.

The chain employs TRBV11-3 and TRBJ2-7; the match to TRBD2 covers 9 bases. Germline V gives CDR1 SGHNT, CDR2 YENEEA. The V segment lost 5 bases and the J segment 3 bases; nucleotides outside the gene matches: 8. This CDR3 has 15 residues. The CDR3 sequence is CASSLRAGGIYEQYF. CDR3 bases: TGTGCCAGCAGCCTAAGAGCGGGGGGAATCTACGAGCAGTACTTC.

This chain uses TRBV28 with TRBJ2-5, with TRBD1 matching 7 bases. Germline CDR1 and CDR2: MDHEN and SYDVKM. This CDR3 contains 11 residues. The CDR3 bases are TGTGGTACAGGGGTTGTGGAGACCCAGTACTTC. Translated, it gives CGTGVVETQYF. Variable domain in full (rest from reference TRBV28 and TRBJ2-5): DVKVTQSSRYLVKRTGEKVFLECVQDMDHENMFWYRQDPGLGLRLIYFSYDVKMKEKGDIPEGYSVSREKKERFSLILESASTNQTSMYLCGTGVVETQYFGPGTRLLVL.

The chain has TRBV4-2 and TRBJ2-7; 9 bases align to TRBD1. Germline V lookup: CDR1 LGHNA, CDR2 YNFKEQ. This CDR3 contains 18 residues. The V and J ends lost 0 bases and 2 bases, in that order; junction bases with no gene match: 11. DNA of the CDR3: TGTGCCAGCAGCCAAGATACAGGCTCCGGGACAGGGACCTACGAGCAGTACTTC. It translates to CASSQDTGSGTGTYEQYF.

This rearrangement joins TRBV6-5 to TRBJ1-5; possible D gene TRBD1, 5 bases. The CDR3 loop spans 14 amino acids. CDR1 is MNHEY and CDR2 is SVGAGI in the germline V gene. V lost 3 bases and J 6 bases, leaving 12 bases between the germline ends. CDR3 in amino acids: CASSYGQGGQPQHF. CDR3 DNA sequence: TGTGCCAGCAGTTATGGTCAGGGTGGTCAGCCCCAGCATTTT.

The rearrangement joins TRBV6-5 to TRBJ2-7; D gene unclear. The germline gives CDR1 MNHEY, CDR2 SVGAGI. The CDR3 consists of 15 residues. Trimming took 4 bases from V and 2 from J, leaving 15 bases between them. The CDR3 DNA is TGTGCCAGCAGTTTATTACGTAACAACACCTACGAGCAGTACTTC. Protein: CASSLLRNNTYEQYF.

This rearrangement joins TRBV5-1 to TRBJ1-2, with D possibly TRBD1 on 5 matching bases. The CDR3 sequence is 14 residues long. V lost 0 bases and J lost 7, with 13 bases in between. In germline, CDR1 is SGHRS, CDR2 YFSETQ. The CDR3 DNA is TGCGCCAGCAGCTTGGGGGGCGGTGAACTTGGCTACACCTTC. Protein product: CASSLGGGELGYTF.

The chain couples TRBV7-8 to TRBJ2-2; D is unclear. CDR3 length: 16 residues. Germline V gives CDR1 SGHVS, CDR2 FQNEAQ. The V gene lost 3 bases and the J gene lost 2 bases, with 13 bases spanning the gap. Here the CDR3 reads CASSFESPPNTGELFF. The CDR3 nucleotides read TGTGCCAGCAGCTTCGAGTCGCCCCCCAACACCGGGGAGCTGTTTTTT.

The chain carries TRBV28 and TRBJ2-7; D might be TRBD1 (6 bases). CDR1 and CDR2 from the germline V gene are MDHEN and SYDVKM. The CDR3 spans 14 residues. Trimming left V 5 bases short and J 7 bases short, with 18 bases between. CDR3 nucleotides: TGTGCCAGCAGTACCGGGACACTGGGGCAGGAGCAGTACTTC. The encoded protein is CASSTGTLGQEQYF. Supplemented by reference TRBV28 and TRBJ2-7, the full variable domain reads DVKVTQSSRYLVKRTGEKVFLECVQDMDHENMFWYRQDPGLGLRLIYFSYDVKMKEKGDIPEGYSVSREKKERFSLILESASTNQTSMYLCASSTGTLGQEQYFGPGTRLTVT.

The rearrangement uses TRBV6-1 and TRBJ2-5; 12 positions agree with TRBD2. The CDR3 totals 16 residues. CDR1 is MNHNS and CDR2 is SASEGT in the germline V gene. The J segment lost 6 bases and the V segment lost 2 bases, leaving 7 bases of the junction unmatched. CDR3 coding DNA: TGTGCCAGCAGTGAATTGTCTAGCGGGGGGGCAAAGACCCAGTACTTC. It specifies CASSELSSGGAKTQYF.

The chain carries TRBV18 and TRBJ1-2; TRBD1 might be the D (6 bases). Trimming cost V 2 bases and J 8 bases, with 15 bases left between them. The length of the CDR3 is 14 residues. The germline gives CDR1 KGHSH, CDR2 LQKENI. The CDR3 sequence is CASSPEVGARGYTF. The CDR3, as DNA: TGTGCCAGCTCACCAGAGGTGGGGGCAAGGGGCTACACCTTC. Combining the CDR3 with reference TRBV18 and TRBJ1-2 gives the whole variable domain NAGVMQNPRHLVRRRGQEARLRCSPMKGHSHVYWYRQLPEEGLKFMVYLQKENIIDESGMPKERFSAEFPKEGPSILRIQQVVRGDSAAYFCASSPEVGARGYTFGSGTRLTVV.

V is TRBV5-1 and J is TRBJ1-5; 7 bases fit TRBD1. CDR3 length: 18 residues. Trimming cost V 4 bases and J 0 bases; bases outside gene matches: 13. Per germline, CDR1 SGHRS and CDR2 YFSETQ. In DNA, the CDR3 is TGCGCCAGCAGCCCCGACAGGGAACGCATTTATAGCAATCAGCCCCAGCATTTT. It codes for CASSPDRERIYSNQPQHF.

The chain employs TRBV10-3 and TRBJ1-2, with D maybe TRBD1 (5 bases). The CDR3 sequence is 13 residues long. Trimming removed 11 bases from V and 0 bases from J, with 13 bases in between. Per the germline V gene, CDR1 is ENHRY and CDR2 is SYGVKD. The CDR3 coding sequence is TGTGCCTCGACAGCGGGTCCTAACTATGGCTACACCTTC. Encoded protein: CASTAGPNYGYTF.

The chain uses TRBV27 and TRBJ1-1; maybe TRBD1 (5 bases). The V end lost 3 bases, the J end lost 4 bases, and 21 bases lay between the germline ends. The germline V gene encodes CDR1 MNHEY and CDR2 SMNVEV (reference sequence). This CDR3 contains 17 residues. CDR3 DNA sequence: TGTGCCAGCAGTTTGATTGCACCAGGGATAGTTGGCACTGAAGCTTTCTTT. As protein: CASSLIAPGIVGTEAFF.

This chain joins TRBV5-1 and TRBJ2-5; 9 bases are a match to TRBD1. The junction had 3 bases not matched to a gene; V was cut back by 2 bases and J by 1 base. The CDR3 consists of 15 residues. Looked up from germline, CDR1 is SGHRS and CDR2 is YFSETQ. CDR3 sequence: CASSLQTGGQETQYF. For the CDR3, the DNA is TGCGCCAGCAGCTTACAGACAGGGGGCCAAGAGACCCAGTACTTC.

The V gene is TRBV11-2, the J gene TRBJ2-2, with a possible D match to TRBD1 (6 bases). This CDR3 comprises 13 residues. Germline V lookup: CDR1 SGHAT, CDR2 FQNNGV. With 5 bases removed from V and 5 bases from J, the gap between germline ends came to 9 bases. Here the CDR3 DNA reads TGTGCCAGCAGCACCCAGGGGACCGGGGAGCTGTTTTTT. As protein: CASSTQGTGELFF.

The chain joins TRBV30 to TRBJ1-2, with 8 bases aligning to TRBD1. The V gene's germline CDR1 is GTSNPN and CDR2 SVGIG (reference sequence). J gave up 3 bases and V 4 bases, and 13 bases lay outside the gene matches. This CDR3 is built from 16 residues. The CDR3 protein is CAWTPSYHRGDYGYTF. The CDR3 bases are TGTGCCTGGACACCGTCATATCACAGGGGGGACTATGGCTACACCTTC.

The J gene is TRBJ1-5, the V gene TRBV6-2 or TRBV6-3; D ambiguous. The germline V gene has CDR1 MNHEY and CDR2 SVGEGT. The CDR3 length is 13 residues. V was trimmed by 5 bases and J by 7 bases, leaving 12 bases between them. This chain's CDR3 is CASSAPINQPQHF. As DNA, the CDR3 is TGTGCCAGCAGTGCCCCTATTAACCAGCCCCAGCATTTT.

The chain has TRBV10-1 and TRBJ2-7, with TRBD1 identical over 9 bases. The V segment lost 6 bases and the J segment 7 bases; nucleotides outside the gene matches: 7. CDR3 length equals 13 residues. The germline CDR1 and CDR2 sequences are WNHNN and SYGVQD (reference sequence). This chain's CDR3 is CASRDPGTGEQYF. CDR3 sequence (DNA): TGCGCCAGCAGAGACCCCGGGACAGGGGAGCAGTACTTC.

CDR3 nucleotides: TGTGCCAGCAGCTTAGTGAGGGCCCAGGAGACCCAGTACTTC. As protein: CASSLVRAQETQYF. This rearrangement joins TRBV7-8 to TRBJ2-5; a weak D match, TRBD2 (5 bases). V lost 1 base and J 5 bases, leaving 11 bases between the germline ends. The CDR3 spans 14 residues. Germline lookup yields CDR1 SGHVS and CDR2 FQNEAQ.

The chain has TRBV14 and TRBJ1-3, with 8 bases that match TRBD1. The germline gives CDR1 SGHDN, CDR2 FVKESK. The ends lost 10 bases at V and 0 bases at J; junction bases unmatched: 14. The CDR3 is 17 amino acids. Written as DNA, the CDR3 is TGTGCCAACTTTATCCGGGACAGGCAAAACTCTGGAAACACCATATATTTT. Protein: CANFIRDRQNSGNTIYF.

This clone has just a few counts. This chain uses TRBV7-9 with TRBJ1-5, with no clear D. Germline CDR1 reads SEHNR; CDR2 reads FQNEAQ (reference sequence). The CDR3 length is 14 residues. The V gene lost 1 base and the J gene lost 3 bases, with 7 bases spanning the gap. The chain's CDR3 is CASSLGATNQPQHF. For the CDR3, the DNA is TGTGCCAGCAGCTTAGGGGCAACCAATCAGCCCCAGCATTTT.

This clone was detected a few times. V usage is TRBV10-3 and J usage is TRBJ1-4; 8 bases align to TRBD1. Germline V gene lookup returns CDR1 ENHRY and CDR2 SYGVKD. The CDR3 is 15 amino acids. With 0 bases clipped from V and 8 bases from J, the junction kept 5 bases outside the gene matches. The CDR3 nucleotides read TGTGCCATCAGTGAGTCGAGGACAGGGATGGAAAAACTGTTTTTT. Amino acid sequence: CAISESRTGMEKLFF.

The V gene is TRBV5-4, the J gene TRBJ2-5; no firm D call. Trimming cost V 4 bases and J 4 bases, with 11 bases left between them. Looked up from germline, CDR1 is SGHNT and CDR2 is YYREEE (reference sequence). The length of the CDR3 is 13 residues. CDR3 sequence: CASSLFPGETQYF. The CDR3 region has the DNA TGTGCCAGCAGCCTCTTCCCCGGAGAGACCCAGTACTTC.

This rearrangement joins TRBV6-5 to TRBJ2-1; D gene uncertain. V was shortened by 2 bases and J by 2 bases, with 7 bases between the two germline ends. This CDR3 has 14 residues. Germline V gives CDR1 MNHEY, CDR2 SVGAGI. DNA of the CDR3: TGTGCCAGCAGTTACAACGGTGCCTACAATGAGCAGTTCTTC. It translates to CASSYNGAYNEQFF.

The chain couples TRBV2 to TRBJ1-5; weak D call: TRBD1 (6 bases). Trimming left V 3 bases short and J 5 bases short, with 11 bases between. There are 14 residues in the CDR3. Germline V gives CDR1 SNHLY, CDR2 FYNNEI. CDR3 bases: TGTGCCAGCAGTGAGGGGCAGGGGTATCAGCCCCAGCATTTT. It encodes CASSEGQGYQPQHF.

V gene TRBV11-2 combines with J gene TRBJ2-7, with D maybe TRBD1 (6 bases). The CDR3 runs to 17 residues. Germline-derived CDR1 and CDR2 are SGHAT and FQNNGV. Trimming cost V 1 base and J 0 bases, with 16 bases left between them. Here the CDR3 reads CASSLVTGQGNSYEQYF. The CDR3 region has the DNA TGTGCCAGCAGCTTAGTTACTGGGCAGGGGAACTCCTACGAGCAGTACTTC.

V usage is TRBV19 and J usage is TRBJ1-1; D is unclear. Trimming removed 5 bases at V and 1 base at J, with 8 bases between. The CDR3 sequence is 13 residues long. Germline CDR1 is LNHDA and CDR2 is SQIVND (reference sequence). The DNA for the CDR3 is TGTGCCAGTAGTCTTCGTAGGAACACTGAAGCTTTCTTT. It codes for CASSLRRNTEAFF.

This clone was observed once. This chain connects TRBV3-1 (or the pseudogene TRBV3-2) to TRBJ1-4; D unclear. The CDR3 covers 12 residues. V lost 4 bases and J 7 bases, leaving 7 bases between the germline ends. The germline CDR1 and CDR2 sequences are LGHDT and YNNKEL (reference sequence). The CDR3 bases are TGTGCCAGCAGCCCAGATAGTGAAAAACTGTTTTTT. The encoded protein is CASSPDSEKLFF.

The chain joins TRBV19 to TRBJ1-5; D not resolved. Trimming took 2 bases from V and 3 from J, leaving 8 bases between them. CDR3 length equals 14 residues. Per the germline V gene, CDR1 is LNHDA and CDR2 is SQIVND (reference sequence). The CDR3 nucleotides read TGTGCCAGTAGTATATACAGCCACAATCAGCCCCAGCATTTT. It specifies CASSIYSHNQPQHF.

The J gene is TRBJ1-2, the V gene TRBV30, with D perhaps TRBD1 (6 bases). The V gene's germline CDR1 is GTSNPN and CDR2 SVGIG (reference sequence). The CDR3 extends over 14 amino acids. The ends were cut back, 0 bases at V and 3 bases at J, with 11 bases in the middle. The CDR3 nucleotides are TGTGCCTGGAGTGTCCCAGGGGCGGACTATGGCTACACCTTC. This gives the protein CAWSVPGADYGYTF. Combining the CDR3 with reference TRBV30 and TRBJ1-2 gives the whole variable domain SQTIHQWPATLVQPVGSPLSLECTVEGTSNPNLYWYRQAAGRGLQLLFYSVGIGQISSEVPQNLSASRPQDRQFILSSKKLLLSDSGFYLCAWSVPGADYGYTFGSGTRLTVV.

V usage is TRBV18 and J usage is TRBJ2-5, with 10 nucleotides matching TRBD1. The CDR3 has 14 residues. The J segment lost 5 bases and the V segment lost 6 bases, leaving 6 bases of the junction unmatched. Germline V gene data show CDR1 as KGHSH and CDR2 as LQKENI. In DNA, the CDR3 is TGTGCCAGCTCCCTGGGACAGGGGCTGGAGACCCAGTACTTC. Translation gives CASSLGQGLETQYF.